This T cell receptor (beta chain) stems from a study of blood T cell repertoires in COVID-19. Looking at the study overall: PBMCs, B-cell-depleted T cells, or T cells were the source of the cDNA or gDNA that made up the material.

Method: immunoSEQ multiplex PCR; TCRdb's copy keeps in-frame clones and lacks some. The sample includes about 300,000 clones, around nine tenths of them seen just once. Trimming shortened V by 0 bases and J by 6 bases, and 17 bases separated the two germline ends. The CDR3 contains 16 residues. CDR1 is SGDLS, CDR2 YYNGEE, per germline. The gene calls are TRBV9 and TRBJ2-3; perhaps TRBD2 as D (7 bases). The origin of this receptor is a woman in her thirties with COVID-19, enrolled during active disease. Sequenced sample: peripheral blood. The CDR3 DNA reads TGTGCCAGCAGCGTAGCGCCTGGGGGGGCCTCTGATACGCAGTATTTT. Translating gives CASSVAPGGASDTQYF.